A single sample is the source of the 25 T cell receptor beta chains below, sequenced in a study of T cell responses to AZD1222 COVID-19 vaccine. Profiling relied on immunoSEQ multiplex PCR, and the TCRdb table lists in-frame clones only, not all of them. This table holds 100,000 to 120,000 clones, 81% found once. Sequencing was performed on peripheral blood, taken on day 0 of AZD1222 vaccination. The receptors derive from an adult in good health.

This clone was counted a few times. The chain couples TRBV7-8 to TRBJ1-5, with D maybe TRBD1 (5 bases). The CDR3 is 14 amino acids. The V end lost 5 bases, the J end lost 4 bases, and 12 bases lay between the germline ends. Germline assignment: CDR1 SGHVS and CDR2 FQNEAQ. CDR3 nucleotides: TGTGCCAGCAGCCATAGCACAGGAAATCAGCCCCAGCATTTT. Its translation is CASSHSTGNQPQHF.

The rearrangement uses TRBV7-9 and TRBJ2-5; D is undetermined. The length of the CDR3 is 14 residues. Between the trimmed V and J ends, which lost 2 bases and 5 bases, there was a span of 12 bases. Germline V gene lookup returns CDR1 SEHNR and CDR2 FQNEAQ (reference sequence). The CDR3 DNA reads TGTGCCAGCAGCTTAAGAAGCTCGGAGGAGACCCAGTACTTC. Translating it yields CASSLRSSEETQYF.

V is TRBV19 and J is TRBJ2-7; 10 bases agree with TRBD1. This CDR3 has 14 residues. V was clipped by 5 bases and J by 3 bases; unmatched bases: 4. The germline CDR1 and CDR2 sequences are LNHDA and SQIVND (reference sequence). The CDR3 reads CASSSGQGYYEQYF. The CDR3 DNA follows: TGTGCCAGTAGTTCGGGACAGGGGTACTACGAGCAGTACTTC.

The rearrangement links TRBV11-3 to TRBJ2-5; unclear D gene. The CDR3 is 14 amino acids. Germline V gene data show CDR1 as SGHNT and CDR2 as YENEEA. The ends were cut back, 11 bases at V and 1 base at J, with 17 bases in the middle. The CDR3 DNA reads as TGTGCCGCTGGGGTTCTAGGGATCCAAGAGACCCAGTACTTC. It is translated as CAAGVLGIQETQYF.

The rearrangement uses TRBV18 and TRBJ1-2, with TRBD1 identical over 7 bases. The V and J ends lost 1 base and 6 bases, in that order; junction bases with no gene match: 5. Germline CDR1 and CDR2: KGHSH and LQKENI. The CDR3 loop spans 14 amino acids. The CDR3 nucleotides read TGTGCCAGCTCACCACTCGACAGGGTAAATGGCTACACCTTC. It is translated as CASSPLDRVNGYTF.

V usage is TRBV19 and J usage is TRBJ2-7; TRBD1 matches at 9 bases. The CDR3 has 14 residues. The V gene's germline CDR1 is LNHDA and CDR2 SQIVND (reference sequence). The trim removed 5 bases at V and 4 bases at J, leaving 6 bases unmatched. For the CDR3, the DNA is TGTGCCAGTAGTGCCGGGACAGGGAAGTACGAGCAGTACTTC. It yields the protein CASSAGTGKYEQYF.

The chain recombines TRBV28 with TRBJ1-2, with 7 bases that match TRBD1. V shed 1 base, J shed 4 bases, and the junction held 3 bases outside the gene matches. The length of the CDR3 is 14 residues. Germline V gives CDR1 MDHEN, CDR2 SYDVKM. The CDR3 nucleotides read TGTGCCAGCAGTTTATTGGGACAGTCCTATGGCTACACCTTC. Its translation is CASSLLGQSYGYTF.

This clone was observed a handful of times. The V gene is TRBV7-2, the J gene TRBJ1-5; possible D gene TRBD1, 5 bases. Per germline, CDR1 SGHTA and CDR2 FQGNSA. V lost 3 bases and J 7 bases, leaving 13 bases between the germline ends. The CDR3 extends over 14 amino acids. The CDR3 nucleotides read TGTGCCAGCAGCTTGGGGGGGGGAAGCCAGCCCCAGCATTTT. This translates into CASSLGGGSQPQHF.

This clone has just a few counts. The chain is built from TRBV27 and TRBJ1-2; TRBD1 might be the D (5 bases). The CDR3 contains 13 residues. Germline V gene sequence: CDR1 MNHEY, CDR2 SMNVEV (reference sequence). Trimming removed 5 bases from V and 2 bases from J, with 9 bases in between. CDR3 sequence: CASSAQGNYGYTF. The CDR3 coding sequence is TGTGCCAGCAGTGCCCAGGGAAACTATGGCTACACCTTC.

The V call is TRBV9, the J call TRBJ2-3, with 7 bases lining up with TRBD2. Unmatched junction bases numbered 12, after V lost 1 base and J lost 4 bases. This CDR3 comprises 17 residues. Germline V gene lookup returns CDR1 SGDLS and CDR2 YYNGEE. CDR3 region: CASSVRGSRYWADTQYF. The CDR3 coding sequence is TGTGCCAGCAGCGTACGCGGGAGTCGGTATTGGGCAGATACGCAGTATTTT.

This chain links TRBV19 with TRBJ2-2; 9 bases line up with TRBD2. This CDR3 is 14 amino acids long. V dropped 4 bases and J dropped 5; count of bases not matched to a gene: 2. CDR1 and CDR2 from the germline V gene are LNHDA and SQIVND (reference sequence). CDR3 in DNA: TGTGCCAGTAGTAGGACTAGCGAGACCGGGGAGCTGTTTTTT. Translating it yields CASSRTSETGELFF.

J is TRBJ2-2 and V is TRBV18; D is unresolved. Trimming shortened V by 2 bases and J by 0 bases, and 4 bases separated the two germline ends. The CDR3 is 14 amino acids. Germline CDR1 KGHSH, CDR2 LQKENI. Here the CDR3 DNA reads TGTGCCAGCTCACCAGGATCGAACACCGGGGAGCTGTTTTTT. It is translated as CASSPGSNTGELFF.

The V and J genes are TRBV10-3 and TRBJ1-6; D is unclear. Trimming pared 2 bases from V and 7 bases from J, leaving 6 bases between. Germline V CDR1 and CDR2: ENHRY, SYGVKD. CDR3 length equals 13 residues. The CDR3: CAISEPVNSPLHF. Written as DNA, the CDR3 is TGTGCCATCAGTGAGCCGGTCAATTCACCCCTCCACTTT.

J is TRBJ1-2 and V is TRBV9; the D gene is possibly TRBD1 (6 bases). Looked up from germline, CDR1 is SGDLS and CDR2 is YYNGEE. V gave up 0 bases and J gave up 4 bases, with 13 bases separating them. CDR3 length: 15 amino acids. This CDR3 reads CASSVDPGTSYGYTF. The CDR3 coding sequence is TGTGCCAGCAGCGTAGACCCCGGGACATCCTATGGCTACACCTTC.

The chain uses TRBV5-1 and TRBJ2-1; 10 nucleotides agree with TRBD2. The CDR3 sequence is 17 residues long. Germline CDR1 SGHRS, CDR2 YFSETQ. After removal of 0 bases from V and 7 bases from J, the junction contained 10 bases not matched to a gene. The DNA for the CDR3 is TGCGCCAGCAGCTTGGCCTCTGTAGCGGGAGGAAAAAATGAGCAGTTCTTC. It is translated as CASSLASVAGGKNEQFF.

The chain employs TRBV28 and TRBJ1-6; unclear D gene. This CDR3 is 13 amino acids long. Germline lookup yields CDR1 MDHEN and CDR2 SYDVKM. V lost 6 bases and J lost 10, with 13 bases in between. CDR3 sequence: CASRESRRSPLHF. In DNA form, the CDR3 reads TGTGCCAGCAGAGAATCCAGGCGCTCACCCCTCCACTTT.

The chain carries TRBV9 and TRBJ1-2; D is uncertain. V was pared by 3 bases and J by 8 bases, with 14 bases between. Per the germline V gene, CDR1 is SGDLS and CDR2 is YYNGEE. The CDR3 has 13 amino acids. CDR3 sequence (DNA): TGTGCCAGCAGCGCACGGTCTTCTGGCGGCTACACCTTC. It encodes CASSARSSGGYTF.

V gene TRBV19 combines with J gene TRBJ1-3; D remains unclear. V lost 6 bases, J lost 2 bases, and 14 bases lay in between. The CDR3 is 15 residues long. Germline CDR1 LNHDA, CDR2 SQIVND (reference sequence). The CDR3 DNA is TGTGCCAGTAGACCCGATCCGGGTGCTGGAAACACCATATATTTT. Translating it yields CASRPDPGAGNTIYF.

The rearrangement uses TRBV28 and TRBJ1-6; no clear D gene. This CDR3 region has 14 residues. V shed 7 bases and J shed 7 bases, with 14 bases lying between them. Per the germline V gene, CDR1 is MDHEN and CDR2 is SYDVKM. The CDR3 sequence is CASIERRGNSPLHF. As DNA, the CDR3 is TGTGCCAGCATCGAACGGAGAGGAAATTCACCCCTCCACTTT.

With respect to this clone: This same CDR3 is encoded by further DNA sequences in the sample. V gene TRBV11-3 combines with J gene TRBJ2-1; 11 nucleotides match TRBD2. The CDR3 has 15 residues. Trimming cost V 4 bases and J 6 bases; bases outside gene matches: 5. Looked up from germline, CDR1 is SGHNT and CDR2 is YENEEA. Here the CDR3 reads CASSSNGLAGNEQFF. The CDR3 coding sequence is TGTGCCAGCAGCTCCAACGGACTAGCGGGCAATGAGCAGTTCTTC.

The rearrangement links TRBV19 to TRBJ1-1; D possibly corresponds to TRBD1 (6 bases). Trimming cost V 8 bases and J 0 bases, with 16 bases left between them. Germline loops: CDR1 LNHDA, CDR2 SQIVND (reference sequence). This CDR3 has 15 amino acids. The CDR3 sequence is CASSGANPVNTEAFF. CDR3 nucleotide sequence: TGTGCCAGTTCAGGGGCAAACCCCGTGAACACTGAAGCTTTCTTT.

The chain joins TRBV7-9 to TRBJ2-3, with TRBD2 matching 11 bases. Germline assignment: CDR1 SEHNR and CDR2 FQNEAQ (reference sequence). The trim removed 2 bases at V and 4 bases at J, leaving 5 bases unmatched. This CDR3 spans 16 amino acids. The CDR3 DNA reads as TGTGCCAGCAGCTTATTAGCGGGGGGGCCGTCAGATACGCAGTATTTT. Amino acids: CASSLLAGGPSDTQYF.

This rearrangement joins TRBV6-6 to TRBJ2-1, with D perhaps matching TRBD2 (5 bases). Trimming left V 2 bases short and J 3 bases short, with 8 bases between. CDR1 is MNHNY and CDR2 is SVGAGI in the germline V gene (reference sequence). The CDR3 spans 14 residues. CDR3 in amino acids: CASSYERLYNEQFF. The CDR3 DNA sequence: TGTGCCAGCAGTTACGAGCGGCTCTACAATGAGCAGTTCTTC.

There are a few counts of this clone. The J gene is TRBJ1-5, the V gene TRBV30, with a tentative D call TRBD1 (6 bases). The CDR3 extends over 13 amino acids. Germline loops: CDR1 GTSNPN, CDR2 SVGIG (reference sequence). The germline V and J ends were trimmed by 2 bases and 4 bases, with 9 bases remaining between them. The CDR3 here is CAWSSGANQPQHF. CDR3 nucleotide sequence: TGTGCCTGGAGTTCAGGGGCAAATCAGCCCCAGCATTTT. Together with reference TRBV30 and TRBJ1-5, the CDR3 gives the full variable domain: SQTIHQWPATLVQPVGSPLSLECTVEGTSNPNLYWYRQAAGRGLQLLFYSVGIGQISSEVPQNLSASRPQDRQFILSSKKLLLSDSGFYLCAWSSGANQPQHFGDGTRLSIL.

This clone was detected only a few times. The genes are TRBV5-6 and TRBJ2-7; weak D call: TRBD2 (6 bases). Trimming took 3 bases from V and 2 from J, leaving 12 bases between them. Per germline, CDR1 SGHDT and CDR2 YYEEEE. The CDR3 has 14 amino acids. The CDR3 DNA reads as TGTGCCAGCAGCTCCGAGACTAGTACCTACGAGCAGTACTTC. Amino acid sequence: CASSSETSTYEQYF.